The next 32 T cell receptor beta chains were all read from a single sample in a study of regulatory T cells in long-lasting Graves disease (dated by TCRdb to about 2021). Taken with the paper, the label for time point translates to: persistent/refractory GD, antithyroid drugs over 5 years with positive TRAb. For both TCR sequencing and RNA sequencing, RNA was extracted from PBMCs using TRIzol. Receptors were amplified or captured by multiplex PCR. TCRdb records Illumina HiSeq 4000 as the sequencer. iRepertoire HTBI primers and Arm-PCR amplification of CDR3 regions were used to construct TCR beta libraries. TCRdb reanalyzed the raw reads on its own, using fastp at Q25 for trimming and MiXCR for clone calling, and kept in-frame beta chains. Rows with a matching CDR3 protein are joined into one entry that keeps the most common DNA and genes. A total of around 500,000 distinct CDR3 sequences appear in this sample, less than 25% of them only once. The ten largest clones add up to 7% to 9.5% of the sample.

This material consisted of peripheral blood mononuclear cells (PBMCs), taken when the disease was refractory, from a patient treated with antithyroid drugs. The receptors stem from a female donor with Graves disease.

A word on this clonotype: A much larger clone differs by one base, so this may be a read error. V and J are TRBV19 and TRBJ1-5; no clear D. The CDR3 is 15 amino acids. Per the germline V gene, CDR1 is LNHDA and CDR2 is SQIVND (reference sequence). CDR3 coding DNA: TGTGCCAGTAGTACAACTGGACCAGCCAATCAGTCCCAGCATTTT. It yields the protein CASSTTGPANQSQHF.

This clonotype has ten or more counts. The rearrangement uses TRBV7-9 and TRBJ1-4; a weak D match, TRBD1 (6 bases). Trimming took 0 bases from V and 6 from J, leaving 8 bases between them. The CDR3 covers 14 residues. Germline CDR1 reads SEHNR; CDR2 reads FQNEAQ (reference sequence). The CDR3 region is CASSLAQGYEKLFF. The CDR3 DNA sequence: TGTGCCAGCAGCTTAGCCCAGGGGTATGAAAAACTGTTTTTT. Based on the CDR3 plus reference TRBV7-9 and TRBJ1-4, the full variable domain is DTGVSQNPRHKITKRGQNVTFRCDPISEHNRLYWYRQTLGQGPEFLTYFQNEAQLEKSRLLSDRFSAERPKGSFSTLEIQRTEQGDSAMYLCASSLAQGYEKLFFGSGTQLSVL.

This clonotype came up many times. The rearrangement links TRBV2 to TRBJ2-7; D is undetermined. This CDR3 has 17 amino acids. V was trimmed by 7 bases and J by 2 bases, leaving 24 bases between them. Germline values: CDR1 SNHLY, CDR2 FYNNEI. The CDR3 DNA reads as TGTGCCAGCACCCACCGAAAGCATGAGACGGATACCTACGAGCAGTACTTC. This translates into CASTHRKHETDTYEQYF.

About this clonotype: Just one base apart from a much larger clone, this may be a read error. This chain uses TRBV6-5 with TRBJ1-1, with D uncertain. V was clipped by 0 bases and J by 4 bases, with 6 bases between them. Germline V gene sequence: CDR1 MNHEY, CDR2 SVGAGI. The CDR3 totals 13 residues. As DNA, the CDR3 is TGTGCCAGCAGTTACTCGGAGGGCACTGAAGCTTTCTTT. This codes for CASSYSEGTEAFF.

There are many counts of this clonotype. The chain joins TRBV7-3 to TRBJ2-5; 8 positions agree with TRBD1. Trimming removed 5 bases from V and 5 bases from J; junction bases left unmatched: 7. CDR1 SGHTA and CDR2 FQGTGA come from the germline V gene. The CDR3 totals 14 residues. The CDR3 sequence: CASSIDRGRETQYF. The CDR3 bases are TGTGCCAGCAGCATCGACAGGGGAAGGGAGACCCAGTACTTC. Full variable domain (missing parts from reference TRBV7-3 and TRBJ2-5): GAGVSQTPSNKVTEKGKYVELRCDPISGHTALYWYRQSLGQGPEFLIYFQGTGAADDSGLPNDRFFAVRPEGSVSTLKIQRTERGDSAVYLCASSIDRGRETQYFGPGTRLLVL.

In this sample, this clonotype turned up many times. V usage is TRBV6-2 or TRBV6-3 and J usage is TRBJ1-6; maybe TRBD1 (6 bases). The CDR3 is 15 amino acids. V lost 2 bases and J 8 bases, leaving 13 bases between the germline ends. The germline V gene has CDR1 MNHEY and CDR2 SVGEGT. This CDR3 reads CASSYANRVYSPLHF. CDR3 bases: TGTGCCAGCAGTTACGCCAACAGGGTTTATTCACCCCTCCACTTT.

This clonotype came up many times. The V call is TRBV11-1, the J call TRBJ2-5; D is perhaps TRBD1 (6 bases). Trimming took off 4 bases at V and 5 bases at J, with 17 bases between the two ends. Germline V gives CDR1 SGHAT, CDR2 FQDESV (reference sequence). The CDR3 loop spans 15 amino acids. CDR3 amino acids: CASSWVDRTMETQYF. The CDR3 DNA reads TGTGCCAGCAGCTGGGTGGACAGAACCATGGAGACCCAGTACTTC.

This clonotype is a singleton in its sample. The V and J genes are TRBV20-1 and TRBJ2-3; 9 bases fit TRBD2. Germline values: CDR1 DFQATT, CDR2 SNEGSKA (reference sequence). The CDR3 totals 14 residues. V trimming: 3 bases; J trimming: 9 bases; junction bases outside the gene matches: 10. The CDR3: CSARVSGGDGTQYF. CDR3 in DNA: TGCAGTGCTAGGGTTAGCGGGGGCGACGGAACGCAGTATTTT.

The V gene is TRBV7-9, the J gene TRBJ2-1; D call uncertain. CDR1 is SEHNR, CDR2 FQNEAQ, per germline (reference sequence). Trimming stripped 3 bases from V and 9 bases from J, with 9 bases between. The CDR3 runs 12 residues. This CDR3 is CASSFESGEQFF. Here the CDR3 DNA reads TGTGCCAGCAGCTTTGAAAGTGGTGAGCAGTTCTTC.

This chain uses TRBV5-5 with TRBJ1-5, with TRBD1 identical over 7 bases. Trimming removed 2 bases from V and 5 bases from J; junction bases left unmatched: 4. Germline V gene sequence: CDR1 SGHKS, CDR2 YYEKEE (reference sequence). This CDR3 has 14 amino acids. In nucleotides, the CDR3 is TGTGCCAGCAGCTTCGAGGGGGCCTATCAGCCCCAGCATTTT. Amino acid sequence: CASSFEGAYQPQHF.

V gene TRBV27 combines with J gene TRBJ1-5, with D unclear. Germline V gene data show CDR1 as MNHEY and CDR2 as SMNVEV (reference sequence). The ends were cut back, 3 bases at V and 10 bases at J, with 13 bases in the middle. The CDR3 extends over 13 amino acids. CDR3 sequence (DNA): TGTGCCAGCAGTTTCGGGTCCAACGTACCCCAGCATTTT. Its translation: CASSFGSNVPQHF.

In its sample, this clonotype was seen many times. This chain connects TRBV6-1 to TRBJ2-7; a possible D gene is TRBD1 (6 bases). Germline-derived CDR1 and CDR2 are MNHNS and SASEGT. The CDR3 extends over 16 amino acids. V was trimmed by 5 bases and J by 3 bases, leaving 20 bases between them. Here the CDR3 DNA reads TGTGCCAGCAGTCGCCGTGGAGCGGACAGATTCTACGAGCAGTACTTC. Protein: CASSRRGADRFYEQYF.

This clonotype has at least ten counts. The chain joins TRBV28 to TRBJ2-7; 7 nucleotides line up with TRBD1. Germline V CDR1 and CDR2: MDHEN, SYDVKM. This CDR3 region has 14 residues. Unmatched junction bases numbered 11, after V lost 6 bases and J lost 6 bases. The CDR3: CASSRQGTSPEQYF. The CDR3 bases are TGTGCCAGCAGCCGACAGGGAACCTCTCCCGAGCAGTACTTC.

This clonotype appeared a few times. The V and J genes are TRBV7-9 and TRBJ1-1; D is unclear. The V gene's germline CDR1 is SEHNR and CDR2 FQNEAQ (reference sequence). V gave up 5 bases and J gave up 6 bases, with 16 bases separating them. CDR3 length: 14 amino acids. The CDR3 nucleotides read TGTGCCAGCAGCCTGTCCCGGGCTGGGGCTGAAGCTTTCTTT. It translates to CASSLSRAGAEAFF.

The chain employs TRBV6-5 and TRBJ1-2; 9 nucleotides line up with TRBD1. The CDR3 has 17 amino acids. The J segment lost 1 base and the V segment lost 2 bases, leaving 8 bases of the junction unmatched. The germline gives CDR1 MNHEY, CDR2 SVGAGI. The DNA for the CDR3 is TGTGCCAGCAGTTACCAACCGGGACAGGGTAATAACTATGGCTACACCTTC. Translation: CASSYQPGQGNNYGYTF.

This clonotype was counted ten times or more. The chain has TRBV20-1 and TRBJ2-4; D possibly corresponds to TRBD2 (5 bases). Per germline, CDR1 DFQATT and CDR2 SNEGSKA (reference sequence). Trimming removed 1 base from V and 12 bases from J, with 16 bases in between. CDR3 length: 13 residues. The CDR3 DNA follows: TGCAGTGCTAGAGCTTCCAATGGAGGAACTCAGTACTTC. Its protein product is CSARASNGGTQYF.

The count of this clonotype is one. Here the CDR3 DNA reads TGTGCCAGCACCAAAGGGACAGAACTACTTAACACTGAAGCTTTCTTT. Encoded protein: CASTKGTELLNTEAFF. The V and J genes are TRBV28 and TRBJ1-1; 7 bases fit TRBD1. The CDR3 has 16 residues. Germline V lookup: CDR1 MDHEN, CDR2 SYDVKM. The V gene end was trimmed by 7 bases and the J gene end by 2 bases; junction bases not matched to a gene: 13.

The rearrangement links TRBV18 to TRBJ1-2; no clear D. Germline-derived CDR1 and CDR2 are KGHSH and LQKENI. The CDR3 is 14 residues long. V lost 5 bases, J lost 3 bases, and 13 bases lay in between. In nucleotides, the CDR3 is TGTGCCAGCTCAACACTAAGGCAGGACTATGGCTACACCTTC. Its protein is CASSTLRQDYGYTF.

This clonotype was detected a few times. CDR3 sequence reads: CASSLRLGGNQPQHF. The CDR3 coding sequence is TGTGCCAGCAGCCTCAGACTCGGCGGCAATCAGCCCCAGCATTTT. The V gene is TRBV6-1, the J gene TRBJ1-5, with D unresolved. Germline assignment: CDR1 MNHNS and CDR2 SASEGT. The CDR3 is made up of 15 amino acids. V lost 6 bases, J lost 2 bases, and 14 bases lay in between.

This chain uses TRBV19 with TRBJ2-7; D is possibly TRBD2 (5 bases). The CDR3 is 13 amino acids. The germline V gene encodes CDR1 LNHDA and CDR2 SQIVND (reference sequence). The V end was cut by 5 bases, the J end by 3 bases, with 11 bases between. The CDR3 region has the DNA TGTGCCAGTAGTGGAGGTCTCGGCTACGAGCAGTACTTC. Translation gives CASSGGLGYEQYF. Based on the CDR3 plus reference TRBV19 and TRBJ2-7, the full variable domain is DGGITQSPKYLFRKEGQNVTLSCEQNLNHDAMYWYRQDPGQGLRLIYYSQIVNDFQKGDIAEGYSVSREKKESFPLTVTSAQKNPTAFYLCASSGGLGYEQYFGPGTRLTVT.

The chain combines TRBV6-2 or TRBV6-3 with TRBJ1-3; D remains ambiguous. V lost 2 bases, J lost 0 bases, and 8 bases lay in between. The CDR3 has 15 amino acids. CDR1 is MNHEY and CDR2 is SVGEGT in the germline V gene. The CDR3 reads CASSYGRNSGNTIYF. CDR3 DNA: TGTGCCAGCAGTTACGGGCGGAACTCTGGAAACACCATATATTTT.

This clonotype was picked up many times. The rearrangement links TRBV7-8 to TRBJ1-1; D may be TRBD1 (6 bases). This CDR3 has 15 amino acids. Germline CDR1 reads SGHVS; CDR2 reads FQNEAQ. Trimming stripped 4 bases from V and 4 bases from J, with 16 bases between. The DNA of the CDR3 is TGTGCCAGCAGCTCAAACAGGGCTAGCGTCACTGAAGCTTTCTTT. The encoded protein is CASSSNRASVTEAFF.

There are many counts of this clonotype. The V call is TRBV7-2, the J call TRBJ1-4; no definite D call. Germline assignment: CDR1 SGHTA and CDR2 FQGNSA. This CDR3 has 13 amino acids. V shed 4 bases and J shed 12 bases, with 15 bases lying between them. The CDR3 loop is CASSSGPFGELFF. The CDR3 DNA follows: TGTGCCAGCAGCTCCGGGCCATTTGGGGAACTGTTTTTT.

There are many counts of this clonotype. J is TRBJ2-7 and V is TRBV20-1; D gene uncertain. The CDR3 loop spans 11 amino acids. The V gene's germline CDR1 is DFQATT and CDR2 SNEGSKA (reference sequence). Trimming stripped 2 bases from V and 3 bases from J, with 5 bases between. CDR3: CSARFSYEQYF. The DNA of the CDR3 is TGCAGTGCTAGATTCAGCTACGAGCAGTACTTC.

This clonotype was found many times. V usage is TRBV18 and J usage is TRBJ1-4, with D hard to call. CDR1 and CDR2 from the germline V gene are KGHSH and LQKENI. The length of the CDR3 is 14 residues. V was pared by 3 bases and J by 8 bases, with 13 bases between. For the CDR3, the DNA is TGTGCCAGCTCACCCAACGGCATGGGGGAAAAACTGTTTTTT. This translates into CASSPNGMGEKLFF.

This clonotype came up a few times. V gene TRBV3-1 combines with J gene TRBJ2-7; 12 bases agree with TRBD2. There are 15 residues in the CDR3. Germline CDR1 reads LGHDT; CDR2 reads YNNKEL (reference sequence). Trimming cost V 4 bases and J 5 bases; bases outside gene matches: 6. CDR3 sequence reads: CASSPRLAGVDEQYF. CDR3 DNA sequence: TGTGCCAGCAGCCCGAGACTAGCGGGAGTCGACGAGCAGTACTTC.

This clonotype was observed many times. V usage is TRBV2 and J usage is TRBJ2-7, with a tentative D call TRBD2 (6 bases). Trimming stripped 6 bases from V and 3 bases from J, with 9 bases between. Germline CDR1 is SNHLY and CDR2 is FYNNEI. There are 12 residues in the CDR3. This chain's CDR3 is CASRGLYYEQYF. In DNA form, the CDR3 reads TGTGCCAGCAGGGGACTCTACTACGAGCAGTACTTC.

The sample holds many counts of this clonotype. The chain joins TRBV12-3 or TRBV12-4 to TRBJ1-3; D call uncertain. This CDR3 region has 15 residues. V lost 5 bases and J lost 3, with 14 bases in between. The CDR3 coding sequence is TGTGCCAGCAGTGAAGGACGGTTATTTGGAAACACCATATATTTT. It yields the protein CASSEGRLFGNTIYF.

The chain employs TRBV20-1 and TRBJ2-7, with 8 nucleotides matching TRBD2. The germline CDR1 and CDR2 sequences are DFQATT and SNEGSKA (reference sequence). The V segment lost 6 bases and the J segment 5 bases; nucleotides outside the gene matches: 15. CDR3 length: 15 amino acids. CDR3 loop: CSAEYGLANWDEQYF. The CDR3 DNA reads as TGCAGTGCGGAATACGGACTAGCCAACTGGGACGAGCAGTACTTC.

This clonotype was counted ten times or more. This sequence joins TRBV11-2 and TRBJ2-5; 9 bases align to TRBD2. Germline CDR1 reads SGHAT; CDR2 reads FQNNGV. CDR3 length: 20 residues. V was clipped by 5 bases and J by 8 bases; unmatched bases: 27. CDR3 coding DNA: TGTGCCAGCAGCGAAACACTTCAGGGAATTGCTAGCGGGACGAGGGGTACCCAGTACTTC. It is translated as CASSETLQGIASGTRGTQYF.

The chain combines TRBV6-2 or TRBV6-3 with TRBJ1-1, with TRBD1 matching over 7 bases. With 6 bases clipped from V and 3 bases from J, the junction kept 22 bases outside the gene matches. From germline, CDR1 is MNHEY and CDR2 SVGEGT. The CDR3 has 19 amino acids. The CDR3 region has the DNA TGTGCCAGCAGACACGTAACCGACTTCCTGACAGGGATAGACACTGAAGCTTTCTTT. Its translation is CASRHVTDFLTGIDTEAFF.

Only one count was recorded for this clonotype. The chain carries TRBV7-8 and TRBJ2-5, with 14 bases matching TRBD2. Trimming cost V 3 bases and J 7 bases; bases outside gene matches: 4. The V gene's germline CDR1 is SGHVS and CDR2 FQNEAQ. This CDR3 comprises 15 residues. Here the CDR3 DNA reads TGTGCCAGCAGCTTGAGACTAGCGGGAGGGGGGACCCAGTACTTC. Translating it yields CASSLRLAGGGTQYF.